These T cell receptor beta chains were read from a single sample in a study of breast tumors, draining lymph nodes, adjacent tissues. TCRdb independently ran MiXCR on the multiplex PCR reads; one entry per CDR3 protein. The sample holds some 130,000 distinct CDR3 sequences, less than 20% seen once. The specimen was axillary lymph node tissue. These receptors originate from a female donor with breast cancer. Some clones in this sample may be carry-over from other donors' samples. Each CDR3 is given with its conserved first and last residue. D genes are given only for firm matches. Where a row states a size, it is once, few, many or the class of an expanded clone; other rows omit it.

v_gene	d_gene	j_gene	abundance	CDR3nt	CDR3aa
TRBV28	.	TRBJ2-4	.	TGTGCCAGCAGCCAGGACATAGCCAAAAACATTCAGTACTTC	CASSQDIAKNIQYF
TRBV2	.	TRBJ1-2	many	TGTGCCAGCCGACAGGAGGGAGATGGCTACACCTTC	CASRQEGDGYTF
TRBV7-2	.	TRBJ1-4	many	TGTGCCAGCAGCCAGACAAGAACAACTAATGAAAAACTGTTTTTT	CASSQTRTTNEKLFF
TRBV3-1	.	TRBJ2-7	many	TGTGCCAGCAGCGCGCGGGGGCCTCCCTACGAGCAGTACTTC	CASSARGPPYEQYF
TRBV27	.	TRBJ1-6	few	TGTGCCAGCAGTTTTCGGGGTGCTAATTCACCCCTCCACTTT	CASSFRGANSPLHF
TRBV29-1	TRBD2	TRBJ2-3	many	TGCAGCGTTGTTAGACTAGCGAAACGCACAGATACGCAGTATTTT	CSVVRLAKRTDTQYF
TRBV7-6	.	TRBJ2-2	.	TGTGCCAGCAGCCAGGGGGGTCACACCGGGGAGCTGTTTTTT	CASSQGGHTGELFF
TRBV7-9	.	TRBJ2-5	many	TGTGCCAGCAGCCCCACGGTTAGCGCCCTTAAAGAGACCCAGTACTTC	CASSPTVSALKETQYF
TRBV20-1	.	TRBJ1-5	many	TGCAGTGCTCAATTTCAGCCCCAGCATTTT	CSAQFQPQHF
TRBV9	TRBD2	TRBJ2-1	many	TGTGCCAGCAGTACGGGAGGGTACGACAATGAGCAGTTCTTC	CASSTGGYDNEQFF
TRBV12-3/TRBV12-4	TRBD2	TRBJ2-1	many	TGTGCCAGCAGAGGGACTAGCAGCTACAATGAGCAGTTCTTC	CASRGTSSYNEQFF
TRBV29-1	TRBD2	TRBJ2-7	many	TGCAGCGTTGTCTCGGGACTAGCGGGAGATAAAGACGAGCAGTACTTC	CSVVSGLAGDKDEQYF
TRBV10-3	TRBD1	TRBJ2-1	many	TGTGCCATCAGTGAGTCGAGACAGGGATACTACAATGAGCAGTTCTTC	CAISESRQGYYNEQFF
TRBV5-1	.	TRBJ2-1	many	TGCGCCAGCAGGGTTTATGTTTCCTCCTACAATGAGCAGTTCTTC	CASRVYVSSYNEQFF
TRBV7-8	.	TRBJ1-2	many	TGTGCCAGCAGCTTACGGGACAAAAACTATGGCTACACCTTC	CASSLRDKNYGYTF
TRBV29-1	TRBD1	TRBJ1-3	many	TGCAGCGTTGACGAGACAGGGGGATCTGGAAACACCATATATTTT	CSVDETGGSGNTIYF
TRBV27	.	TRBJ2-5	.	TGTGCCAGCAGTTTACGGTTGGGGAGAGAGACCCAGTACTTC	CASSLRLGRETQYF
TRBV5-1	.	TRBJ1-1	.	TGCGCCAGCAGCTTGGGGTTGGTGAACACTGAAGCTTTCTTT	CASSLGLVNTEAFF
TRBV7-8	TRBD2	TRBJ2-3	many	TGTGCCAGCAGACTCCAGGGAGGGCTGGCAGATACGCAGTATTTT	CASRLQGGLADTQYF
TRBV5-1	.	TRBJ1-3	many	TGCGCCAGCAGCCCGCAGGGCCTTGGAAACACCATATATTTT	CASSPQGLGNTIYF
TRBV3-1	.	TRBJ1-5	few	TGTGCCAGCAGCCAAGGCCAGAGCAATCAGCCCCAGCATTTT	CASSQGQSNQPQHF
TRBV4-2	TRBD2	TRBJ2-3	many	TGTGCCAGCAGCCAAGAAGGGACTAGCGGAGGGGGCACAGATACGCAGTATTTT	CASSQEGTSGGGTDTQYF
TRBV2	.	TRBJ2-5	many	TGTGCCAGCAGTGAAGCGGCTAACCAAGAGACCCAGTACTTC	CASSEAANQETQYF
TRBV3-1	TRBD1	TRBJ2-1	few	TGTGCCAGCAGCAGAATCAGGACAGGGCGCTACAATGAGCAGTTCTTC	CASSRIRTGRYNEQFF
TRBV9	.	TRBJ2-5	many	TGTGCCAGCAGCCCGACCCCCTTAGATCAAGAGACCCAGTACTTC	CASSPTPLDQETQYF
TRBV11-2	.	TRBJ1-2	many	TGTGCCAGCAGCTCCCCACAGCACTATGGCTACACCTTC	CASSSPQHYGYTF
TRBV5-4	TRBD2	TRBJ2-5	many	TGTGCCAGCAGCACGCGGGCGGGGGGCCCTGAGACCCAGTACTTC	CASSTRAGGPETQYF
TRBV2	.	TRBJ2-7	once	TGCGCCAGCAGTGTGGGGCAGACCTACGAGCGGTACTTC	CASSVGQTYERYF
TRBV29-1	TRBD1	TRBJ1-1	.	TGCAGCGTTGAAGTAATGGGACAGGCAAACACTGAAGCTTTCTTT	CSVEVMGQANTEAFF
TRBV19	.	TRBJ2-5	many	TGTGCCAGTAGCGAAGGGACCTCGCGGGAGACCCAGTACTTC	CASSEGTSRETQYF
TRBV6-1	.	TRBJ2-2	.	TGTGCCAGCAGCATCCCCGAGACCGGGGAGCTGTTTTTT	CASSIPETGELFF
TRBV12-3/TRBV12-4	.	TRBJ1-5	many	TGTGCCAGCAGTGGGTACCGGGACATCAATCAGCCCCAGCATTTT	CASSGYRDINQPQHF
TRBV7-2	.	TRBJ2-4	.	TGTGCCAGCAGCTTAGAATTGGTGTCCAAAAACATTCAGTACTTC	CASSLELVSKNIQYF
TRBV30	.	TRBJ1-5	few	TGTGCCTGGAGCTTTCGGGTGGGCAATCAGCCCCAGCATTTT	CAWSFRVGNQPQHF
TRBV6-5	TRBD1	TRBJ1-6	many	TGTGCCAGCAGTCAAGGACAGGGAGGTTCACCCCTCCACTTT	CASSQGQGGSPLHF
TRBV28	.	TRBJ2-7	.	TGTGCCAGCAGTTTGAGGGCGACAGACTACGAGCAGTACTTC	CASSLRATDYEQYF
TRBV7-9	.	TRBJ2-1	many	TGTGCCAGCAGCCTAGAGGGTGCCCCCAGCCATGAGCAGTTCTTC	CASSLEGAPSHEQFF
TRBV4-1	.	TRBJ1-5	many	TGCGCCAGCAGCCAAGAAGTCAATCAGCCCCAGCATTTT	CASSQEVNQPQHF
TRBV27	TRBD1	TRBJ1-2	few	TGTGCCAGCAGCCGGGACAGTAACTATGGCTACACCTTC	CASSRDSNYGYTF
TRBV5-1	TRBD2	TRBJ2-5	many	TGTGCCAGCAGCCCGGGACTAGCGGGAGGACAAGAGACCCAGTACTTC	CASSPGLAGGQETQYF
TRBV9	.	TRBJ2-2	many	TGTGCCAGCAGCGTAACCCCGCTTTGGAACACCGGGGAGCTGTTTTTT	CASSVTPLWNTGELFF
TRBV20-1	TRBD2	TRBJ2-1	many	TGCAGTGCTATGCGGGAGGTATACAATGAGCAGTTCTTC	CSAMREVYNEQFF
TRBV19	.	TRBJ2-3	few	TGTGCCAGTAGTATGAGTACAGATACGCAGTATTTT	CASSMSTDTQYF
TRBV2	.	TRBJ1-2	many	TGTGCCAGCAGTGAACAGGGTGAAAACTATGGCTACACCTTC	CASSEQGENYGYTF
TRBV4-1	.	TRBJ2-6	.	TGCGCCAGCAGCCAAGACCACGGAACTGGGGCCAACGTCCTGACTTTC	CASSQDHGTGANVLTF
TRBV30	.	TRBJ2-7	many	TGTGCCTGGAGTCAGATGTCCGAGCAGTACTTC	CAWSQMSEQYF
TRBV12-3/TRBV12-4	TRBD2	TRBJ2-1	.	TGTGCCAGCAGTTCCCCGGGACTAGCGGGAGGGCCCTCCTACAATGAGCAGTTCTTC	CASSSPGLAGGPSYNEQFF